This is a list of T cell receptor beta chains from one sample in a study of tumor-infiltrating lymphocytes in oesophageal squamous cell carcinoma. TCRdb fed the PCR reads into MiXCR, producing one record per CDR3 protein. The sample shows more than 15,000 distinct CDR3 sequences, roughly two fifths of them seen only once. Sequences were obtained from normal esophageal tissue next to the tumor. The source is a male donor with esophageal squamous cell carcinoma. CDR3s include the opening cysteine and the closing phenylalanine or tryptophan. Fields, in order: D gene, J gene, V gene, clone size, CDR3 protein, CDR3 DNA. D genes are given only for firm matches. Expanded clones are given a class, and other clones once, few, many or no size at all.

.,TRBJ2-1,TRBV6-1,medium-sized,CASSYWGSNEQFF,TGTGCCAGCAGTTATTGGGGGAGCAATGAGCAGTTCTTC
.,TRBJ2-7,TRBV7-6,.,CASSLSNYEQYF,TGTGCCAGCAGCTTATCGAACTACGAGCAGTACTTC
TRBD1,TRBJ2-1,TRBV11-2,.,CASSLTTGGSYNEQFF,TGTGCCAGCAGCCTAACGACAGGGGGATCCTACAATGAGCAGTTCTTC
TRBD2,TRBJ2-5,TRBV7-8,.,CASSHGTSGKETQYF,TGTGCCAGCAGCCATGGGACTAGCGGGAAGGAGACCCAGTACTTC
TRBD2,TRBJ2-3,TRBV27,many,CASSSTTPNRLAGHTDTQYF,TGTGCCAGCAGTTCAACAACCCCCAACCGGCTAGCGGGGCACACAGATACGCAGTATTTT
.,TRBJ2-1,TRBV12-3/TRBV12-4,.,CASRSLRALRSEQFF,TGTGCCAGCAGATCCCTAAGGGCCCTTAGGAGTGAGCAGTTCTTC
TRBD1,TRBJ2-5,TRBV10-1,medium-sized,CASSEDVGKGAQETQYF,TGCGCCAGCAGTGAGGATGTGGGGAAGGGGGCTCAAGAGACCCAGTACTTC
.,TRBJ1-4,TRBV5-5,many,CASSGRDRLFF,TGTGCCAGCAGCGGGCGGGACCGTTTGTTTTTT
.,TRBJ1-1,TRBV20-1,few,CSATNRVNTEAFF,TGCAGTGCTACTAACAGGGTGAACACTGAAGCTTTCTTT
.,TRBJ2-7,TRBV6-5,.,CASSYPWTENKSSYEQYF,TGTGCCAGCAGTTACCCCTGGACAGAAAATAAGAGCTCCTACGAGCAGTACTTC
TRBD2,TRBJ2-1,TRBV5-3,.,CASSPIGRERDEQFF,TGTGCCAGCAGCCCCATTGGGCGGGAGAGGGATGAGCAGTTCTTC
TRBD2,TRBJ2-4,TRBV20-1,.,CSASMALAVGSKNIQYF,TGCAGTGCTAGTATGGCCCTAGCGGTGGGATCCAAAAACATTCAGTACTTC
.,TRBJ1-2,TRBV7-2,few,CASSSVGYGYTF,TGTGCCAGCAGCTCGGTCGGCTATGGCTACACCTTC
.,TRBJ2-7,TRBV5-1,.,CASSPLDTSGEQYF,TGCGCCAGCAGCCCCCTTGACACCTCTGGCGAGCAGTACTTC
.,TRBJ1-1,TRBV7-2,.,CASSRQSTSGTEAFF,TGTGCCAGCAGCCGTCAATCCACAAGCGGCACTGAAGCTTTCTTT
.,TRBJ2-4,TRBV7-4,.,CASSLALREDLCF,TGTGCCAGCAGCTTAGCGTTACGGGAAGACCTTTGCTTC
.,TRBJ2-1,TRBV27,.,CASSSGTYAGISYNEQFF,TGTGCCAGCAGTTCCGGGACATATGCGGGAATTTCCTACAATGAGCAGTTCTTC
TRBD1,TRBJ1-2,TRBV6-1,.,CASSRPGQGNIAGYTF,TGTGCCAGCAGTAGACCCGGACAGGGAAATATTGCTGGCTACACCTTC
TRBD1,TRBJ1-4,TRBV2,few,CAASSDRDDEKLFF,TGTGCCGCCTCCTCTGACAGGGATGATGAAAAACTGTTTTTT
.,TRBJ2-7,TRBV5-1,.,CASSLNRWDEQYF,TGCGCCAGCAGCTTGAATAGGTGGGACGAGCAGTACTTC
.,TRBJ2-1,TRBV7-2,few,CASSSKGGHEQFF,TGTGCCAGCAGCTCCAAGGGCGGGCATGAGCAGTTCTTC
.,TRBJ2-3,TRBV7-6,few,CASSLNGAFVGDTQYF,TGTGCCAGCAGCTTAAACGGGGCTTTCGTCGGAGATACGCAGTATTTT
TRBD2,TRBJ2-3,TRBV12-3/TRBV12-4,many,CASSELAGVTDTQYF,TGTGCCAGCAGTGAACTAGCGGGAGTTACAGATACGCAGTATTTT
TRBD2,TRBJ2-7,TRBV27,few,CASSLFGGSGTHEQYF,TGTGCCAGCAGTTTATTCGGGGGTAGCGGGACGCACGAGCAGTACTTC
.,TRBJ2-4,TRBV6-2/TRBV6-3,.,CASSANLAKNIQYF,TGTGCCAGCAGTGCCAACCTAGCCAAAAACATTCAGTACTTC
.,TRBJ1-3,TRBV5-5,.,CASSPGRSSGNTIYF,TGTGCCAGCAGCCCGGGACGGAGCTCTGGAAACACCATATATTTT
.,TRBJ2-7,TRBV6-1,.,CASSPHNEQYF,TGTGCCAGCAGCCCACACAATGAGCAGTACTTC
.,TRBJ2-1,TRBV15,.,CATSRENEQFF,TGTGCCACCAGCAGAGAGAATGAGCAGTTCTTC
.,TRBJ1-2,TRBV12-3/TRBV12-4,.,CASRRSGTDDSNYGYTF,TGTGCCAGCAGACGTTCCGGGACGGACGACTCTAACTATGGCTACACCTTC
TRBD2,TRBJ2-1,TRBV18,few,CASSPGGRSSYNEQFF,TGTGCCAGCTCCCCGGGAGGACGGAGCTCCTACAATGAGCAGTTCTTC
TRBD2,TRBJ2-7,TRBV6-1,.,CASSAGRQSGEQYF,TGTGCCAGCTCAGCGGGGCGCCAGTCGGGGGAGCAGTACTTC